Following are 31 T cell receptor beta chains from one sample sequenced in a study of blood T cell repertoires in COVID-19. Data came from immunoSEQ multiplex PCR; TCRdb stores just in-frame clones and leaves some out. This table holds about 180,000 clones, 80% to 90% found once. The sequenced material came from peripheral blood. These receptors all stem from a man between 18 and 35 years old who had recovered from COVID-19.

The genes are TRBV7-8 and TRBJ2-3; perhaps TRBD2 as D (6 bases). The germline V and J ends were trimmed by 1 base and 7 bases, with 18 bases remaining between them. Germline lookup yields CDR1 SGHVS and CDR2 FQNEAQ. This CDR3 region has 16 residues. CDR3 sequence (DNA): TGTGCCAGCAGCTTAGTATCCCGGGAGCTGCTGAATACGCAGTATTTT. Translation: CASSLVSRELLNTQYF. The whole variable domain, remainder taken from reference TRBV7-8 and TRBJ2-3, is GAGVSQSPRYKVAKRGQDVALRCDPISGHVSLFWYQQALGQGPEFLTYFQNEAQLDKSGLPSDRFFAERPEGSVSTLKIQRTQQEDSAVYLCASSLVSRELLNTQYFGPGTRLTVL.

The chain carries TRBV5-4 and TRBJ1-4; the match to TRBD1 covers 8 bases. The CDR3 has 15 residues. Germline loops: CDR1 SGHNT, CDR2 YYREEE (reference sequence). The V gene end was trimmed by 0 bases and the J gene end by 6 bases; junction bases not matched to a gene: 4. The DNA of the CDR3 is TGTGCCAGCAGCTTGGTTGGGACAGGAGATGAAAAACTGTTTTTT. Translating it yields CASSLVGTGDEKLFF.

This chain uses TRBV15 with TRBJ1-3, with D unclear. The CDR3 sequence is 16 residues long. Trimming shortened V by 1 base and J by 1 base, and 11 bases separated the two germline ends. Looked up from germline, CDR1 is LNHNV and CDR2 is YYDKDF (reference sequence). CDR3: CATSRGRVTSGNTIYF. In DNA, the CDR3 is TGTGCCACCAGCAGAGGTAGAGTTACTTCTGGAAACACCATATATTTT.

This clone was observed once. The chain joins TRBV9 to TRBJ2-1, with D possibly TRBD2 on 6 matching bases. The CDR3 has 17 residues. The V and J ends lost 0 bases and 6 bases respectively, with 19 bases between them. Germline-derived CDR1 and CDR2 are SGDLS and YYNGEE. The CDR3 region is CASSVGGLYSRGNEQFF. Here the CDR3 DNA reads TGTGCCAGCAGCGTAGGGGGTTTGTACTCGCGGGGCAATGAGCAGTTCTTC.

The V call is TRBV2, the J call TRBJ1-5; the D is unclear. Germline-derived CDR1 and CDR2 are SNHLY and FYNNEI. The CDR3 loop spans 13 amino acids. The germline V and J ends were trimmed by 3 bases and 7 bases, with 10 bases remaining between them. The CDR3 sequence: CASSESAGQPQHF. DNA for the CDR3: TGTGCCAGCAGTGAGTCGGCAGGACAGCCCCAGCATTTT.

The chain recombines TRBV5-5 with TRBJ1-1; possibly TRBD1 for D (5 bases). The CDR3 loop spans 14 amino acids. CDR1 is SGHKS and CDR2 is YYEKEE in the germline V gene (reference sequence). Trimming cost V 5 bases and J 5 bases, with 16 bases left between them. The CDR3 loop reads CASSWGVAGTEAFF. Written as DNA, the CDR3 is TGTGCCAGCAGTTGGGGGGTTGCGGGTACTGAAGCTTTCTTT. Full variable domain (rest looked up from reference TRBV5-5 and TRBJ1-1): DAGVTQSPTHLIKTRGQQVTLRCSPISGHKSVSWYQQVLGQGPQFIFQYYEKEERGRGNFPDRFSARQFPNYSSELNVNALLLGDSALYLCASSWGVAGTEAFFGQGTRLTVV.

J is TRBJ2-1 and V is TRBV5-1, with 9 bases fitting TRBD1. The CDR3 is 15 amino acids. The ends lost 1 base at V and 5 bases at J; junction bases unmatched: 4. CDR1 and CDR2 (germline): SGHRS, YFSETQ. The CDR3 coding sequence is TGCGCCAGCAGCTTGCTTGGGACAGGGAACAATGAGCAGTTCTTC. This encodes CASSLLGTGNNEQFF.

The V call is TRBV11-2, the J call TRBJ2-7, with TRBD2 matching over 9 bases. The CDR3 extends over 14 amino acids. From germline, CDR1 is SGHAT and CDR2 FQNNGV. With V trimmed by 4 bases and J by 0 bases, 1 base remained unmatched. The CDR3: CASSWTSDSYEQYF. Written as DNA, the CDR3 is TGTGCCAGCAGCTGGACTAGCGACTCCTACGAGCAGTACTTC. The full variable domain, in which reference TRBV11-2 and TRBJ2-7 provide the parts outside the CDR3, is EAGVAQSPRYKIIEKRQSVAFWCNPISGHATLYWYQQILGQGPKLLIQFQNNGVVDDSQLPKDRFSAERLKGVDSTLKIQPAKLEDSAVYLCASSWTSDSYEQYFGPGTRLTVT.

This clone was recorded only once. This sequence joins TRBV30 and TRBJ1-3; tentatively, D is TRBD1 (6 bases). Germline values: CDR1 GTSNPN, CDR2 SVGIG (reference sequence). The CDR3 contains 16 residues. The V end was cut by 2 bases, the J end by 3 bases, with 17 bases between. CDR3 sequence reads: CAWSNRVLSSGNTIYF. The CDR3 bases are TGTGCCTGGAGTAACAGGGTCCTCTCGAGTGGAAACACCATATATTTT. The complete variable domain, with remaining parts taken from reference TRBV30 and TRBJ1-3, reads SQTIHQWPATLVQPVGSPLSLECTVEGTSNPNLYWYRQAAGRGLQLLFYSVGIGQISSEVPQNLSASRPQDRQFILSSKKLLLSDSGFYLCAWSNRVLSSGNTIYFGEGSWLTVV.

The chain employs TRBV2 and TRBJ2-7; 9 bases agree with TRBD2. Trimming took 10 bases from V and 2 from J; bases not matched to a gene: 12. Germline V gene lookup returns CDR1 SNHLY and CDR2 FYNNEI. The CDR3 contains 15 residues. The CDR3 spells CAITPLAGRAYEQYF. For the CDR3, the DNA is TGTGCCATAACTCCCCTAGCGGGGCGAGCCTACGAGCAGTACTTC.

This sequence joins TRBV4-3 and TRBJ2-3; 9 bases line up with TRBD2. Germline-derived CDR1 and CDR2 are LGHNA and YSLEER. The trim removed 0 bases at V and 10 bases at J, leaving 11 bases unmatched. The CDR3 runs to 16 residues. This CDR3 is CASSQDSTSGLGAQYF. CDR3 DNA sequence: TGCGCCAGCAGCCAAGATAGCACTAGCGGGTTGGGGGCGCAGTATTTT.

This clone showed up just a few times. The rearrangement uses TRBV28 and TRBJ1-2, with 7 bases matching TRBD1. V shed 7 bases and J 10 bases; nucleotides not matched to a gene: 18. Per germline, CDR1 MDHEN and CDR2 SYDVKM. The CDR3 extends over 15 amino acids. CDR3 sequence: CASIRTGSVTHDYTF. Written as DNA, the CDR3 is TGTGCCAGCATTCGGACAGGATCCGTAACCCACGACTACACCTTC.

This chain connects TRBV9 to TRBJ1-6; D gene uncertain. The CDR3 spans 16 residues. Trimming left V 0 bases short and J 8 bases short, with 15 bases between. From germline, CDR1 is SGDLS and CDR2 YYNGEE. In nucleotides, the CDR3 is TGTGCCAGCAGCGTAGGGCCGATGGCAGAGGATTCACCCCTCCACTTT. Encoded protein: CASSVGPMAEDSPLHF.

The gene calls are TRBV20-1 and TRBJ2-1; TRBD2 matches at 10 bases. This CDR3 is built from 14 residues. Germline assignment: CDR1 DFQATT and CDR2 SNEGSKA (reference sequence). The trim removed 3 bases at V and 5 bases at J, leaving 4 bases unmatched. The CDR3 here is CSASTSGMNNEQFF. As DNA, the CDR3 is TGCAGTGCTAGTACTAGCGGGATGAACAATGAGCAGTTCTTC.

The chain links TRBV6-5 to TRBJ1-6; D call uncertain. The CDR3 spans 12 residues. Trimming left V 7 bases short and J 13 bases short, with 14 bases between. Germline V gene sequence: CDR1 MNHEY, CDR2 SVGAGI. The CDR3 DNA is TGTGCCAGCAAGGTCGGCGAAGCGCCCCTCCACTTT. Its translation: CASKVGEAPLHF.

The chain carries TRBV28 and TRBJ2-2; 7 bases are a match to TRBD2. The CDR3 loop spans 14 amino acids. CDR1 MDHEN and CDR2 SYDVKM come from the germline V gene. V dropped 6 bases and J dropped 3; count of bases not matched to a gene: 4. The CDR3 reads CASRRTSDTGELFF. CDR3 DNA: TGTGCCAGCAGACGAACTAGCGACACCGGGGAGCTGTTTTTT.

The genes are TRBV5-1 and TRBJ2-5; 8 positions agree with TRBD2. The CDR3 covers 15 residues. From germline, CDR1 is SGHRS and CDR2 YFSETQ. The V gene end was trimmed by 2 bases and the J gene end by 1 base; junction bases not matched to a gene: 4. The CDR3 region has the DNA TGCGCCAGCAGCTTAACTAGCGGTCCCCAAGAGACCCAGTACTTC. It encodes CASSLTSGPQETQYF.

The J gene is TRBJ2-2, the V gene TRBV28; 16 bases map to TRBD2. Germline V lookup: CDR1 MDHEN, CDR2 SYDVKM. The CDR3 totals 19 residues. Trimming cost V 3 bases and J 6 bases; bases outside gene matches: 10. CDR3 DNA sequence: TGTGCCAGCAGTTTTCAACCGGGACTAGCGGGAGGGTTCGCCGGGGAGCTGTTTTTT. Protein: CASSFQPGLAGGFAGELFF.

This chain links TRBV18 with TRBJ2-7; D remains ambiguous. V shed 2 bases and J shed 6 bases, with 14 bases lying between them. This CDR3 is built from 14 residues. Germline V CDR1 and CDR2: KGHSH, LQKENI. CDR3 protein: CASSPENPLREQYF. CDR3 nucleotide sequence: TGTGCCAGCTCACCAGAAAATCCCCTACGCGAGCAGTACTTC.

Points on this clone: Other DNA sequences of this sample code for an identical CDR3. The chain has TRBV2 and TRBJ1-1; 10 nucleotides match TRBD1. Per germline, CDR1 SNHLY and CDR2 FYNNEI. The length of the CDR3 is 13 residues. The V segment lost 4 bases and the J segment 5 bases; nucleotides outside the gene matches: 1. Here the CDR3 reads CASSGTGGTEAFF. CDR3 bases: TGTGCCAGCAGTGGGACAGGGGGAACTGAAGCTTTCTTT.

The rearrangement joins TRBV11-2 to TRBJ2-6; D remains unclear. V was cut by 1 base and J by 2 bases, with 6 bases left in between. The CDR3 totals 15 residues. In germline, CDR1 is SGHAT, CDR2 FQNNGV. The CDR3 DNA follows: TGTGCCAGCAGCTTAGGCCGGGCTGGGGCCAACGTCCTGACTTTC. Translating it yields CASSLGRAGANVLTF.

This clone was seen once. The CDR3 sequence: CASSWAEIPGPGNTIYF. Written as DNA, the CDR3 is TGTGCCAGCAGCTGGGCCGAAATACCAGGGCCCGGAAACACCATATATTTT. This chain joins TRBV11-2 and TRBJ1-3, with D possibly being TRBD1 (5 bases). Trimming removed 4 bases at V and 4 bases at J, with 20 bases between. Looked up from germline, CDR1 is SGHAT and CDR2 is FQNNGV. CDR3 length equals 17 residues.

In the case of this clone: An end of the junction does not agree with germline; a read error may underlie this. This chain links TRBV7-7 with TRBJ2-1; 10 bases line up with TRBD2. The germline V gene has CDR1 SSHAT and CDR2 FNYEAQ (reference sequence). The CDR3 is 17 amino acids. The CDR3 DNA sequence: TGTGCTAGCAGCTCACAAAGGGGGACTAGCGCGTACAATGAGCAGTTCTTC. Its protein is CASSSQRGTSAYNEQFF.

The rearrangement links TRBV6-2 or TRBV6-3 to TRBJ1-2; the D is unclear. The V end was cut by 6 bases, the J end by 8 bases, with 10 bases between. CDR1 is MNHEY and CDR2 is SVGEGT in the germline V gene. This CDR3 is built from 11 residues. The CDR3 here is CASSLRRGYTF. CDR3 DNA sequence: TGTGCCAGCAGCCTCAGGCGCGGCTACACCTTC.

The J gene is TRBJ1-2, the V gene TRBV14, with TRBD1 matching 8 bases. CDR1 and CDR2 (germline): SGHDN, FVKESK. The ends lost 6 bases at V and 4 bases at J; junction bases unmatched: 4. The CDR3 loop spans 13 amino acids. The CDR3 sequence is CASRPGGGYGYTF. As DNA, the CDR3 is TGTGCCAGCAGGCCAGGGGGCGGCTATGGCTACACCTTC.

V and J are TRBV9 and TRBJ2-5, with D perhaps TRBD2 (5 bases). From germline, CDR1 is SGDLS and CDR2 YYNGEE. V was cut by 4 bases and J by 4 bases, with 14 bases left in between. CDR3 length: 14 residues. This CDR3 is CASSLSGIRETQYF. As DNA, the CDR3 is TGTGCCAGCAGCTTGTCGGGAATCAGAGAGACCCAGTACTTC.

V is TRBV4-2 and J is TRBJ2-1, with 8 positions matching TRBD2. Germline lookup yields CDR1 LGHNA and CDR2 YNFKEQ. The CDR3 is made up of 16 amino acids. V was clipped by 3 bases and J by 2 bases; unmatched bases: 6. The CDR3 reads CASSQGSGSPYNEQFF. The DNA for the CDR3 is TGTGCCAGCAGCCAGGGGAGCGGGAGTCCCTACAATGAGCAGTTCTTC.

The chain uses TRBV6-5 and TRBJ1-2, with D perhaps TRBD1 (5 bases). Trimming took off 4 bases at V and 7 bases at J, with 22 bases between the two ends. This CDR3 is 16 amino acids long. CDR1 and CDR2 (germline): MNHEY, SVGAGI. The CDR3 here is CASSSGGFRRVSGYTF. The CDR3 DNA sequence: TGTGCCAGCAGTTCCGGGGGGTTCCGGCGGGTTAGTGGCTACACCTTC.

This rearrangement joins TRBV4-1 to TRBJ1-3; D is ambiguous. The germline CDR1 and CDR2 sequences are MGHRA and YSYEKL. V was clipped by 1 base and J by 8 bases, with 6 bases between them. This CDR3 comprises 12 residues. CDR3 sequence (DNA): TGCGCCAGCAGCCAAGCCCCGGACACCATATATTTT. Protein sequence: CASSQAPDTIYF.

This rearrangement joins TRBV28 to TRBJ1-1, with D possibly being TRBD1 (5 bases). The V gene lost 7 bases and the J gene lost 6 bases, with 18 bases spanning the gap. The V gene's germline CDR1 is MDHEN and CDR2 SYDVKM. This CDR3 contains 14 residues. CDR3 protein: CASKQQVLGAEAFF. The CDR3 nucleotides are TGTGCCAGCAAACAACAGGTCCTAGGGGCTGAAGCTTTCTTT.

Details on this clone: With a much larger clone just one base away, this may be a read error. The rearrangement uses TRBV5-6 and TRBJ2-7, with a weak D call TRBD2 (6 bases). The germline CDR1 and CDR2 sequences are SGHDT and YYEEEE. The CDR3 has 13 amino acids. Trimming removed 5 bases at V and 0 bases at J, with 9 bases between. CDR3 nucleotides: TGTGCCAGCAGTGTGGAGGGCTCCTACGAGCAGTACTTC. Amino acid sequence: CASSVEGSYEQYF.